This T cell receptor (beta chain) was captured by sequencing in a study of cytomegalovirus exposure and HLA in healthy donors (dated by TCRdb to 2016 to 2017). With regard to the full study: According to an earlier analysis of 587 of the donors, about 170 million T cells yielded 120 million or so unique TCR beta sequences and 276 Gb of sequence data. An early release covering roughly 600 HLA-typed donors comprised about 300 gigabases of sequencing data and some 79 million unique TCR sequences. Of the roughly 400 genotyped donors, over 80% were placed in the genetic ancestry cluster associated with self-reported Caucasian donors. The study was designed to test whether signatures of past pathogen exposure could be identified by cataloging public T cell receptors. The T cell repertoires of 666 subjects were profiled by immunosequencing and related to cytomegalovirus serostatus. Besides the first cohort of 666 subjects, a separate validation cohort made up of 120 or so different subjects was used. The study combined high-throughput TCR immunosequencing, statistical association of individual TCRs with disease status, and machine learning to predict cytomegalovirus infection status. To study patterns of TCR occurrence, a later analysis re-analyzed previously published TCR beta repertoires from under 750 donors and added high-resolution HLA genotyping. The later analysis used no new phenotypic data to find candidate immune exposures, relying instead on TCR beta sequences and their occurrence across donors. To decide whether each TCR beta V gene segment behaved as functional or pseudogenic, an earlier analysis of some 540 of the donors relied on high-throughput TCR beta sequencing. Donor age, sex, ethnicity and CMV serostatus were compiled alongside the repertoire data. In a later genetic analysis, genome-wide SNP genotypes for about 65% of the roughly 700 donors were used, and that subset was treated as a discovery cohort. Every repertoire in the discovery cohort had been generated on one and the same sequencing platform. Class I and class II HLA loci were covered by the typing at four-digit resolution. Typing coverage varied by locus: about 620-630 donors for A, B, C, DRB1 and DQB1; approximately 500 for DQA1; 606 for DPA1; approximately 490 for DPB1. Because of strong linkage in the cohort, five DR-DQ haplotypes were treated as single units for association and clustering. On average, roughly 250,000 unique TCR beta nucleotide sequences were sequenced per donor among about 400 genotyped donors of the cohort, with around 19% of those sequences being non-productive. The investigation overall reported the following: The classifier was reported to diagnose cytomegalovirus status with high specificity and sensitivity in both the original and validation cohorts. This cohort had only TCR beta chains sequenced, and the lack of alpha or paired-chain data limited which features could be detected. In a later analysis, HLA-associated TCR beta chains were found to be more clonally expanded and to have lower generation probabilities than equally common non-associated chains. According to a later genetic analysis, donors in an Asian-associated ancestry cluster had fewer N-insertions in productive TCRs than the approximately 700-donor mean. The authors suggested that the approach could potentially be extended to other disease states and immunological phenotypes. In a later analysis, around 15,000 TCR beta sequences were associated with specific HLA alleles at a false discovery rate of 0.05. According to a later analysis, parvovirus B19, influenza, CMV and Epstein-Barr virus appeared linked to several top co-occurrence clusters. Most TCR sequences were seen in very few donors, while some public TCRs were found in many individuals. V-gene and J-gene trimming of TCR beta chains was associated with a missense DCLRE1C variant in a later genetic analysis, and the association was replicated in an independent cohort. The earlier analysis of approximately 540 of the donors excluded approximately 15 rarely observed V segments, including chromosome 9 orphons, because counts were too low. Because HLA typing was missing for some donors at each locus, association tests included only the typed subset. The presence/absence analyses assumed that sequencing depth was roughly uniform across donors, and that assumption may not be true. Assigning TCR associations to individual alleles was difficult when HLA alleles, especially DR and DQ, strongly co-occurred. The only immune exposure information available for the cohort was CMV serostatus. The 87-base-pair reads could not distinguish some IMGT-functional V segments, including TRBV6-2 and TRBV6-3, so those segments were excluded. An earlier analysis of roughly 570 of the donors showed that most TCR beta V segments appeared in productive rearrangements either about 87% or about 30% of the time, which broadly matched IMGT annotations. A group of highly shared sequence variants was considered likely to be a technical artifact of the sequencing pipeline. The study gave a list of some 150 TCR beta chains associated with cytomegalovirus. In a later analysis, TCR association rates were found to vary across HLA loci, with the most associated TCRs seen for DRB1 alleles and the fewest for HLA-C alleles. A later analysis found that most CMV-associated TCR beta chains appeared HLA-restricted, with HLA associations seemingly driven largely by CMV exposure. Linkage disequilibrium might explain the correlated functional status among segregating V segments, but an unknown experimental factor could not be ruled out. In vitro tests confirmed that a few of the cytomegalovirus-associated TCR beta chains recognize cytomegalovirus antigens. A further reported finding was that TCR beta sequences accurately predicted the HLA-A and HLA-B alleles for most subjects in the first cohort.

The cohort comprised under 700 healthy bone marrow donors. At the time of sampling, all cohort members were nominally healthy, though unrecorded immune exposures were likely present. The donor tested CMV seronegative and was one of the 352 seronegative cohort members. A peripheral blood sample was collected from each donor, and TCR beta sequencing was performed on peripheral blood mononuclear cells. The Qiagen DNeasy Blood Extraction Kit was used to extract genomic DNA from the blood cell samples. The library was produced with the immunoSEQ multiplex PCR assay. The multiplex PCR relied on a mix of 60 forward primers for TCR Vbeta segments and 13 reverse primers for TCR Jbeta segments. The CDR3 region of rearranged TCR beta genes was amplified from genomic DNA by a multiplex PCR assay. The amplified TCR beta libraries were sequenced on the Illumina HiSeq System as 87-base-pair reads. Per the original workflow: A later analysis tallied some 79 million unique TCR beta chains across the 700 or so repertoires, and some 12 million of those chains were shared by two or more donors. A nearest-neighbor algorithm error-corrected the raw reads and collapsed the reads into unique sequences, merging closely related sequences to remove PCR and sequencing errors. Alignment of CDR3 sequences to IMGT reference sequences was used to assign V, D and J gene segments. Each retained sequence needed at least a six-nucleotide match to both a V gene segment and a J gene segment. Rearrangements were called productive when the CDR3 lacked stop codons and stayed in frame with V and J; all others were non-productive. Following IMGT convention, CDR3 was defined as the stretch from the second conserved V-encoded cysteine up to the conserved J-encoded phenylalanine. The earlier analysis of some 550 of the donors excluded any sequence lacking an unambiguous match to a single V gene segment. In an earlier analysis of approximately 550 of the donors, V segments were called functional above 56.7% productive rearrangements and were called segregating when the between-donor standard deviation exceeded 5%. A statistical classification framework was built for diagnosing cytomegalovirus status from the catalog of TCR beta chain sequences. In a later analysis, V and J genes were assigned by comparing TCR nucleotide sequences against IMGT/GENE-DB human TR gene sequences. The TCRdist pipeline was used in a later analysis to assign CDR3 sequences and most-parsimonious VDJ recombination scenarios. In a later analysis, each TCR beta chain was defined by its CDR3 amino acid sequence together with its V-gene family, and reads lacking a unique V-gene family were excluded. In a later analysis, 450 to 600 highly shared, low-generation-probability nucleotide sequences were removed to address suspected cross-contamination and a sequencing artifact. A later analysis calculated a clonal expansion index for each public chain from normalized within-repertoire ranks of inferred template counts. In a later analysis, generation probabilities were computed with a VDJ recombination model fitted to out-of-frame rearrangements, and the resulting probabilities were checked against IGoR. Hypergeometric tests were used in a later analysis to score TCR-TCR, TCR-HLA and TCR-CMV co-occurrence, with a repertoire-size bias correction applied to the TCR pairs. In a later analysis, false discovery rates were estimated by permuting HLA or CMV assignments 20 times. In a later analysis, co-occurring TCRs were grouped using DBSCAN, with TCRdist sequence similarity added in when clustering inside HLA-allele-positive subsets. Co-occurrence clustering excluded repertoires with fewer than 30,000 or more than 120,000 public chains, plus five with anomalous nucleotide sharing. TCRdb provides this immuneACCESS table in a form limited to in-frame rearrangements. Some clones are lacking; in checked studies, under half of them reflect an unresolved V gene, and why the rest are absent is not known. The DNA gave D and trimming, while V, J and clone size come from that table. The sample has 170,000 or so clones on record, roughly 84% of them singletons. 0.35% to 0.4% of the sample is taken by the ten largest.

Including cysteine and phenylalanine, the CDR3 has 15 amino acids. Only the CDR3 DNA stays, 45 bases, in frame from base 1. V is reduced by 0 bases and J by 1 base, leaving a spacing of 9 bases between them. CDR1 and CDR2 (LGHNA, YNFKEQ) derive from the germline V gene. This clone was recorded a few times. Which antigen it targets is not known. Per-base quality was not reported, and no clone a single base away is much larger than it. This receptor was taken from a boy aged 2 to 9 in good health and CMV-seronegative. The chain is encoded by TRBV4-2 joined to TRBJ1-1; the D gene is possibly TRBD1, with 5 bases matching. The source material was PBMCs. The CDR3 amino acid sequence is: CASSQDQGSNTEAFF. The sequence in DNA is TGTGCCAGCAGCCAAGATCAGGGTTCGAACACTGAAGCTTTCTTT.